This passage covers 3 T cell receptor beta chains from one sample sequenced in a study of blood T cell repertoires in COVID-19. Generated by immunoSEQ multiplex PCR, the TCRdb table keeps only in-frame clones and is missing some. The profile shows approximately 120,000 clones, approximately 83% of them singletons. Sequencing was carried out using peripheral blood. Receptor source: a man in his fifties or sixties with acute or convalescent COVID-19.

The J gene is TRBJ2-2, the V gene TRBV5-1, with a possible D match to TRBD2 (5 bases). V was clipped by 1 base and J by 6 bases, with 7 bases between them. The CDR3 covers 13 residues. Germline CDR1 reads SGHRS; CDR2 reads YFSETQ. CDR3 loop: CASSLRGPGELFF. The CDR3 region has the DNA TGCGCCAGCAGCTTGCGGGGTCCCGGGGAGCTGTTTTTT. Complete variable domain (other parts from reference TRBV5-1 and TRBJ2-2): KAGVTQTPRYLIKTRGQQVTLSCSPISGHRSVSWYQQTPGQGLQFLFEYFSETQRNKGNFPGRFSGRQFSNSRSEMNVSTLELGDSALYLCASSLRGPGELFFGEGSRLTVL.

The chain combines TRBV5-5 with TRBJ2-2, with TRBD2 matching over 8 bases. Germline V gene sequence: CDR1 SGHKS, CDR2 YYEKEE (reference sequence). The CDR3 extends over 16 amino acids. Trimming cost V 3 bases and J 2 bases; bases outside gene matches: 6. The CDR3 loop reads CASSYHSGTNTGELFF. The CDR3 nucleotides are TGTGCCAGCAGCTACCATAGCGGGACTAACACCGGGGAGCTGTTTTTT.

V usage is TRBV18 and J usage is TRBJ1-4, with D hard to call. Trimming left V 0 bases short and J 0 bases short, with 2 bases between. CDR1 and CDR2 (germline): KGHSH, LQKENI. The CDR3 is 14 residues long. DNA for the CDR3: TGTGCCAGCTCACCACCCACAACTAATGAAAAACTGTTTTTT. Its translation is CASSPPTTNEKLFF.